This entry lists 5 T cell receptor beta chains sequenced from one sample in a study of tumor-infiltrating lymphocytes in primary liver carcinoma. The roughly 18-32 mg bulk tissue piece was not sorted before simultaneous RNA and DNA extraction. Starting material of 500 to 600 ng total RNA yielded TCR beta cDNA via a constant-region primer. The TCR beta library was amplified through three nested multiplex PCR rounds in a modified ARM-PCR procedure. A C-beta reverse primer and TRBV1-TRBV30 forward primers served in each of the first two PCR rounds, at 10 cycles apiece. MiXCR, run by TCRdb on the multiplex PCR reads, gives a single entry per CDR3 protein. This table has roughly 20,000 distinct CDR3 sequences, over 70% appearing once. Sample: liver tumor tissue from sampling region 4. Subset described: tumor region T4, right-lateral pole. These receptors were collected from a woman aged 25-40 years with primary liver carcinoma and hepatitis B virus infection.

The chain is built from TRBV28 and TRBJ2-3, with D perhaps matching TRBD1 (5 bases). Germline CDR1 and CDR2: MDHEN and SYDVKM. The CDR3 extends over 17 amino acids. The CDR3 nucleotides are TGTGTCAGTAGTTTTGACAGTATGAGGTGGGGCATGGATACGCAGTATTTT. Translating gives CVSSFDSMRWGMDTQYF. Using reference TRBV28 and TRBJ2-3 for the parts outside the CDR3, the full variable domain is DVKVTQSSRYLVKRTGEKVFLECVQDMDHENMFWYRQDPGLGLRLIYFSYDVKMKEKGDIPEGYSVSREKKERFSLILESASTNQTSMYLCVSSFDSMRWGMDTQYFGPGTRLTVL.

As to this clonotype: Just one base apart from a much larger clone, this may be a read error. V gene TRBV5-1 combines with J gene TRBJ2-3; the D is unclear. CDR1 SGHRS and CDR2 YFSETQ come from the germline V gene. This CDR3 region has 14 residues. The CDR3 protein is CVSSRQSSTDTQYF. DNA of the CDR3: TGCGTCAGCAGCCGCCAAAGCAGCACAGATACGCAGTATTTT.

Here the CDR3 DNA reads TGCGCTAGCCGCCAAGATTGGGGCAGGGTGAGTGGCTACACCTTC. Protein sequence: CASRQDWGRVSGYTF. The rearrangement links TRBV4-3 to TRBJ1-2; D may be TRBD1 (5 bases). Germline CDR1 is LGHNA and CDR2 is YSLEER. CDR3 size: 15 residues.

Regarding this clonotype: At one boundary the junction diverges from the germline segment, which might be a read error. The chain joins TRBV6-5 to TRBJ2-7; the D gene is possibly TRBD1 (6 bases). Germline V CDR1 and CDR2: MNHEY, SVGAGI. The CDR3 loop spans 15 amino acids. The CDR3 loop is CTSSYKDSSSYERYF. In DNA, the CDR3 is TGCACCAGCAGTTACAAGGACAGCAGCTCCTACGAGCGGTACTTC.

This clonotype is labeled medium-sized. The rearrangement links TRBV5-6 to TRBJ2-7; D may be TRBD1 or TRBD2 (5 bases each). V shed 0 bases and J shed 1 base, with 8 bases lying between them. Germline CDR1 SGHDT, CDR2 YYEEEE. This CDR3 spans 14 amino acids. The CDR3 reads CASSLVGGSYEQYF. The CDR3 coding sequence is TGTGCCAGCAGCTTGGTTGGGGGATCCTACGAGCAGTACTTC. The whole variable domain, filled in from reference TRBV5-6 and TRBJ2-7, reads DAGVTQSPTHLIKTRGQQVTLRCSPKSGHDTVSWYQQALGQGPQFIFQYYEEEERQRGNFPDRFSGHQFPNYSSELNVNALLLGDSALYLCASSLVGGSYEQYFGPGTRLTVT.